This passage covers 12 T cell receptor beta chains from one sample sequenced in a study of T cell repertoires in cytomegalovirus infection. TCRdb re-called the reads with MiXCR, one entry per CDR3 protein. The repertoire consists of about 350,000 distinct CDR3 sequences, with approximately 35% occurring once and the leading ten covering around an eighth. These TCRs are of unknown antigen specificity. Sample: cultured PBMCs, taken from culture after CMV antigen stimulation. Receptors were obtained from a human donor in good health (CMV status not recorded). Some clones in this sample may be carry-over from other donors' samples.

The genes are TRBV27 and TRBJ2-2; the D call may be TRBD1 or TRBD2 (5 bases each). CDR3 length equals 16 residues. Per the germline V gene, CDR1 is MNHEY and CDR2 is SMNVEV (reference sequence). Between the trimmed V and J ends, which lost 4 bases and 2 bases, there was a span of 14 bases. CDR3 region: CASSSWGSTNTGELFF. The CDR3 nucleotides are TGTGCCAGCAGTTCCTGGGGGTCCACCAACACCGGGGAGCTGTTTTTT.

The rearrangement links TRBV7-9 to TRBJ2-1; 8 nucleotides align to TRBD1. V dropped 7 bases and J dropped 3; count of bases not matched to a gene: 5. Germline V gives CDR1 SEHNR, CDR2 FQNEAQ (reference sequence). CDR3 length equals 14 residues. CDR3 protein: CASTRQGYYNEQFF. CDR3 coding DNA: TGTGCCAGCACCCGACAGGGGTACTACAATGAGCAGTTCTTC.

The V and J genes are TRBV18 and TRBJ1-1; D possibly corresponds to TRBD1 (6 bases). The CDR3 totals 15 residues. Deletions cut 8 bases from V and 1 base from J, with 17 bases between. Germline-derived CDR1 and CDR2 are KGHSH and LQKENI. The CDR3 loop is CASTEQGRGNTEAFF. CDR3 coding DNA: TGTGCCAGCACAGAGCAGGGGAGGGGGAACACTGAAGCTTTCTTT.

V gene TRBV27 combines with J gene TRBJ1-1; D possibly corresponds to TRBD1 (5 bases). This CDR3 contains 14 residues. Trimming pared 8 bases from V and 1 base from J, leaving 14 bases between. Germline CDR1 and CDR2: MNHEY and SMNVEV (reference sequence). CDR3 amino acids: CASARPGGNTEAFF. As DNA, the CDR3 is TGTGCCAGCGCCCGTCCCGGGGGGAACACTGAAGCTTTCTTT.

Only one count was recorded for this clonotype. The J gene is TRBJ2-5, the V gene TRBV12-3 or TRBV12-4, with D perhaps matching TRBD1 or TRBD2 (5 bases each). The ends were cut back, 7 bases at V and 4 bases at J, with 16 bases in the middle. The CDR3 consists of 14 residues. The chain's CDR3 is CASNYGGERETQYF. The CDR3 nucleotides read TGTGCCAGCAATTATGGGGGAGAGCGAGAGACCCAGTACTTC.

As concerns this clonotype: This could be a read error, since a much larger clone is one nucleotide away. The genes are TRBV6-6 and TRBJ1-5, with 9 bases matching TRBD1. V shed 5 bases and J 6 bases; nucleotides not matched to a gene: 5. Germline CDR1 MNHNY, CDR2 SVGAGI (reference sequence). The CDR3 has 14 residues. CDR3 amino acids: CASSLGQGLQPQHF. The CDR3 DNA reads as TGTGCCAGCAGTCTAGGACAGGGGCTTCAGCCCCAGCATTTT.

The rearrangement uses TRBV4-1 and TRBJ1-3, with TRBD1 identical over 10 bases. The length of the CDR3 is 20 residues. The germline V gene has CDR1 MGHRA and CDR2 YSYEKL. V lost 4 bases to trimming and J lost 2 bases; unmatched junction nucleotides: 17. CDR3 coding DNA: TGCGCCAGCAGCCCCAAAATCGCGGGACAGGGGCCTCCCCCTGGAAACACCATATATTTT. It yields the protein CASSPKIAGQGPPPGNTIYF.

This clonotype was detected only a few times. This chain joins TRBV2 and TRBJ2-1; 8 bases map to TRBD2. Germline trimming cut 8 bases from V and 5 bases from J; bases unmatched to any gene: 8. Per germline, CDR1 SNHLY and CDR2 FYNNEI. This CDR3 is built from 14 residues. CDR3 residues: CASRGGAEDNEQFF. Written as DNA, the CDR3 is TGTGCCAGCCGGGGGGGGGCGGAGGACAATGAGCAGTTCTTC.

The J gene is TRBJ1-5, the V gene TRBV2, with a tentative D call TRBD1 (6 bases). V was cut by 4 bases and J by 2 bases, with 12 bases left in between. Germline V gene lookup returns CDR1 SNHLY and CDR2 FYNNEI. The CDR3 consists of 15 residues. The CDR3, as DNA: TGTGCCAGCAGTGCTAGACAGGCCGGCAATCAGCCCCAGCATTTT. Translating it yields CASSARQAGNQPQHF.

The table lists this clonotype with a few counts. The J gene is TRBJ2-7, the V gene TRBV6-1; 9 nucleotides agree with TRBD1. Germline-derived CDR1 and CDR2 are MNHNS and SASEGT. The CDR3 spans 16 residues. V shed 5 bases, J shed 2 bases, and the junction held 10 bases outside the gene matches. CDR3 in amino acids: CASSSLRDREPYEQYF. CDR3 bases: TGTGCCAGCAGTTCCCTCCGGGACAGGGAACCCTACGAGCAGTACTTC.

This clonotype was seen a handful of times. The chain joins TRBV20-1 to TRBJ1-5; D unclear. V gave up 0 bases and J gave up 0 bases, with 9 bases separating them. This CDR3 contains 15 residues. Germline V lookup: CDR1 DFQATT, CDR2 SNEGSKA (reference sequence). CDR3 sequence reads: CSARDRVNSNQPQHF. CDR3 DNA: TGCAGTGCTAGAGATCGGGTAAATAGCAATCAGCCCCAGCATTTT.

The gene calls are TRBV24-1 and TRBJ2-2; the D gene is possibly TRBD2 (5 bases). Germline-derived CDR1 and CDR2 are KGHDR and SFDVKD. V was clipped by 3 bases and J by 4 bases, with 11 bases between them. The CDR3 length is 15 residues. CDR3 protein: CATSDGQLATGELFF. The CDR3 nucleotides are TGTGCCACCAGTGATGGGCAGCTAGCCACCGGGGAGCTGTTTTTT.